This TCR beta chain derives from a study of cytomegalovirus exposure and HLA in healthy donors. In the case of this clone: As yet, its antigen is unknown.

PCR was performed using 60 Vbeta and 13 Jbeta primers. Libraries were prepared by immunoSEQ multiplex PCR; TCRdb keeps only in-frame clonotypes and omits some of them. The top ten clones hold roughly 4% of a sample with more than 90,000 clones, around 81% of them seen once. Regarding the study as a whole: It was reportedly the case that the classifier diagnosed cytomegalovirus status with high specificity and sensitivity.

Germline assignment: CDR1 DFQATT and CDR2 SNEGSKA (reference sequence). This CDR3 is 11 amino acids long. V was shortened by 0 bases and J by 11 bases, with 10 bases between the two germline ends. The chain links TRBV20-1 to TRBJ1-1; maybe TRBD1 (5 bases). The clonotype comes from a woman in her 70s in good health and CMV-seropositive. The sample consisted of PBMCs. The CDR3 region has the DNA TGCAGTGCTAGAGAGGCAGGGATGGCTTTCTTT. Amino acid sequence: CSAREAGMAFF.